Below, one T cell receptor (beta chain) is given with its context. Its antigen is undetermined. Between the trimmed V and J ends, which lost 4 bases and 8 bases, there was a span of 11 bases. Germline V gene sequence: CDR1 GTSNPN, CDR2 SVGIG (reference sequence). CDR3 length equals 11 residues. This specimen belongs to a study of cytomegalovirus exposure and HLA in healthy donors. Overall study results and limits: Per a later analysis, HLA-associated TCR beta chains showed more clonal expansion than other, equally common TCR beta chains. Later on, a genetic analysis was performed. It linked a missense variant in DCLRE1C with V- and J-gene trimming of TCR beta.

Vbeta (60) and Jbeta (13) primers were used in the PCR. In the original workflow: There were about 86 million unique TCR beta chains by a later count, and approximately 11 million of them were shared. Generated by immunoSEQ multiplex PCR, the TCRdb table keeps only in-frame clones and is missing some. Clone size and V and J calls were adopted from that table, with D and trimming inferred from the DNA. The sample has some 180,000 clones; around 80% are singletons. The chain carries TRBV30 and TRBJ1-1; D unresolved. This receptor was obtained from a woman aged 25 to 45 in good health and CMV-seronegative. Sequenced input: PBMCs. Written as DNA, the CDR3 is TGTGCCTGGACCAAACCGGGGGAAGCTTTCTTT. It encodes CAWTKPGEAFF. Complete variable domain (other parts from reference TRBV30 and TRBJ1-1): SQTIHQWPATLVQPVGSPLSLECTVEGTSNPNLYWYRQAAGRGLQLLFYSVGIGQISSEVPQNLSASRPQDRQFILSSKKLLLSDSGFYLCAWTKPGEAFFGQGTRLTVV.